The next 21 T cell receptor beta chains were all read from a single sample in a study of post-analysis software for immune sequencing data. General study findings and limits: Five or six TRBV segments (TRBV5-6, TRBV5-1 and TRBV20-1 among them) occurred more frequently in patients than in controls.

The antigens these receptors bind are not known. Libraries were made from TCR beta cDNA, and they carried unique molecular identifiers. TCRdb analysed the PCR reads with MiXCR anew, one entry per CDR3 protein. Of around 200,000 distinct CDR3 sequences listed, 25% to 30% are singletons. Sequencing was done on a sample of blood. These receptors were taken from a girl between 2 and 17 years old with multiple sclerosis.

The chain links TRBV5-1 to TRBJ1-1; D gene ambiguous. Germline CDR1 is SGHRS and CDR2 is YFSETQ. Trimming pared 6 bases from V and 1 base from J, leaving 13 bases between. The CDR3 sequence is 14 residues long. CDR3 bases: TGCGCCAGCACCCCGGTAGCAGGGAACACTGAAGCTTTCTTT. The encoded protein is CASTPVAGNTEAFF.

The rearrangement joins TRBV5-1 to TRBJ1-1, with D possibly TRBD1 on 5 matching bases. Germline lookup yields CDR1 SGHRS and CDR2 YFSETQ. V was pared by 2 bases and J by 1 base, with 15 bases between. The CDR3 contains 16 residues. The CDR3 region is CASSFLGGDGNTEAFF. DNA of the CDR3: TGCGCCAGCAGCTTTCTGGGGGGTGATGGGAACACTGAAGCTTTCTTT.

A word on this clonotype: This may arise from a read error, as a much more abundant clone is one base away. The V and J genes are TRBV29-1 and TRBJ2-1; 9 bases fit TRBD1. Germline CDR1 SQVTM, CDR2 ANQGSEA. The CDR3 has 16 amino acids. J was trimmed by 3 bases and V by 4 bases; bases with no gene match: 10. The CDR3 here is CSVAENRDRDYNEQFF. As DNA, the CDR3 is TGCAGCGTTGCAGAAAACAGGGACAGGGACTACAATGAGCAGTTCTTC.

This clonotype appeared many times. This rearrangement joins TRBV5-1 to TRBJ2-1, with TRBD2 matching 11 bases. CDR1 and CDR2 (germline): SGHRS, YFSETQ. The V segment lost 3 bases and the J segment 9 bases; nucleotides outside the gene matches: 5. There are 14 residues in the CDR3. The CDR3 here is CASSYSGGDVEQFF. The CDR3 DNA reads as TGCGCCAGCAGCTATAGCGGGGGGGATGTTGAGCAGTTCTTC.

This clonotype came up many times. J is TRBJ2-6 and V is TRBV4-1, with D unclear. Per the germline V gene, CDR1 is MGHRA and CDR2 is YSYEKL. This CDR3 region has 16 residues. Trimming pared 2 bases from V and 4 bases from J, leaving 12 bases between. CDR3 residues: CASSQRGGVGANVLTF. CDR3 in DNA: TGCGCCAGCAGCCAACGTGGTGGGGTGGGGGCCAACGTCCTGACTTTC.

Points on this clonotype: This may be a read error, as it is one base from a much larger clone. The V call is TRBV4-1, the J call TRBJ1-2; TRBD1 matches at 8 bases. In germline, CDR1 is MGHRA, CDR2 YSYEKL. V shed 1 base, J shed 6 bases, and the junction held 10 bases outside the gene matches. The CDR3 is 16 amino acids. The CDR3 nucleotides read TGCGCCAGCAGCCAAGTTGGCAGGGGGCCTGTGAATGGCTACACCTTC. It encodes CASSQVGRGPVNGYTF.

Remarks on this clonotype: A junction boundary mismatches the germline segment, possibly from a read error. The rearrangement links TRBV12-3 or TRBV12-4 to TRBJ2-3, with D possibly being TRBD1 (6 bases). The length of the CDR3 is 15 residues. The chain's CDR3 is CASSTQGTSADAQYF. In DNA form, the CDR3 reads TGTGCCAGCAGTACGCAGGGGACCAGCGCAGATGCGCAGTATTTT.

The chain carries TRBV30 and TRBJ2-3; no definite D call. The V gene's germline CDR1 is GTSNPN and CDR2 SVGIG (reference sequence). The CDR3 consists of 12 residues. V was clipped by 1 base and J by 1 base, with 3 bases between them. The CDR3 spells CAWSGGTDTQYF. The DNA for the CDR3 is TGTGCCTGGAGTGGGGGCACAGATACGCAGTATTTT.

Ten or more counts support this clonotype. The chain links TRBV20-1 to TRBJ2-3, with TRBD2 as a possible D gene (6 bases). This CDR3 is built from 11 residues. CDR1 and CDR2 (germline): DFQATT, SNEGSKA (reference sequence). V was pared by 5 bases and J by 7 bases, with 10 bases between. The CDR3 region has the DNA TGCAGTGCTGGGACTCCTTATACGCAGTATTTT. Residues: CSAGTPYTQYF.

Points on this clonotype: A much larger clonotype is one base distant, so this may be a read error. This chain uses TRBV12-3 or TRBV12-4 with TRBJ2-1; 9 bases map to TRBD1. The J call may be faulty, since TRBJ2-7 better matches the DNA end. The CDR3 is made up of 15 amino acids. CDR3 residues: CASSLGQGDYNEQYF. CDR3 nucleotide sequence: TGTGCCAGCAGTTTAGGACAGGGGGACTACAATGAGCAGTACTTC.

This clonotype was picked up many times. The chain's CDR3 is CASSRNTGRADEQYF. The CDR3 coding sequence is TGTGCCAGCAGCCGAAATACAGGGAGAGCGGACGAGCAGTACTTC. This sequence joins TRBV6-5 and TRBJ2-7; TRBD1 is a possible D gene (6 bases). CDR3 length: 15 residues. Trimming stripped 6 bases from V and 5 bases from J, with 20 bases between. Germline V CDR1 and CDR2: MNHEY, SVGAGI.

This clonotype has a count of ten or more. The rearrangement joins TRBV7-9 to TRBJ1-2; D not resolved. Germline V lookup: CDR1 SEHNR, CDR2 FQNEAQ (reference sequence). The CDR3 extends over 12 amino acids. The V end was cut by 3 bases, the J end by 8 bases, with 10 bases between. CDR3 sequence: CASSFSPWGYTF. The CDR3 bases are TGTGCCAGCAGCTTCTCCCCCTGGGGCTACACCTTC.

V and J are TRBV6-1 and TRBJ2-1; 9 positions match TRBD2. This CDR3 comprises 16 residues. After removal of 7 bases from V and 7 bases from J, the junction contained 14 bases not matched to a gene. In germline, CDR1 is MNHNS, CDR2 SASEGT. CDR3 nucleotides: TGTGCCAGCAAGAAGGAGCGGGGGGCGGGTTTTAATGAGCAGTTCTTC. Encoded protein: CASKKERGAGFNEQFF.

This clonotype has a handful of counts. The chain joins TRBV28 to TRBJ2-2; D is unresolved. This CDR3 region has 12 residues. Trimming shortened V by 4 bases and J by 4 bases, and 4 bases separated the two germline ends. Germline V gene data show CDR1 as MDHEN and CDR2 as SYDVKM. The CDR3 sequence: CASSSVTGELFF. The CDR3 region has the DNA TGTGCCAGCAGTTCGGTCACCGGGGAGCTGTTTTTT.

The table lists this clonotype with many counts. The J gene is TRBJ2-7, the V gene TRBV18, with D hard to call. The CDR3 length is 15 residues. V was shortened by 3 bases and J by 1 base, with 13 bases between the two germline ends. From germline, CDR1 is KGHSH and CDR2 LQKENI. The CDR3 loop is CASSPDGYLSYEQYF. The CDR3 DNA is TGTGCCAGCTCACCCGACGGTTACCTTTCCTACGAGCAGTACTTC.

Points on this clonotype: It may be a read error: a sequence one base away is much more abundant. The chain combines TRBV7-2 with TRBJ1-1; D not resolved. Per germline, CDR1 SGHTA and CDR2 FQGNSA. V was trimmed by 3 bases and J by 0 bases, leaving 2 bases between them. This CDR3 is built from 12 residues. The CDR3: CASSLVNTEAFF. In DNA, the CDR3 is TGTGCCAGCAGCTTGGTGAACACTGAAGCTTTCTTT.

This clonotype was observed many times. The rearrangement links TRBV3-1 to TRBJ2-7, with D tentatively TRBD2 (6 bases). This CDR3 region has 17 residues. Per the germline V gene, CDR1 is LGHDT and CDR2 is YNNKEL (reference sequence). V was shortened by 1 base and J by 0 bases, with 16 bases between the two germline ends. The CDR3 DNA follows: TGTGCCAGCAGCCAAGTTGACGGGAGTAAGAGCTCCTACGAGCAGTACTTC. This gives the protein CASSQVDGSKSSYEQYF.

In its sample, this clonotype was seen once. This chain uses TRBV4-2 with TRBJ2-5; TRBD2 matches at 8 bases. The J call is in doubt because the DNA end fits TRBJ2-7 better. The CDR3 is made up of 18 amino acids. The V gene's germline CDR1 is LGHNA and CDR2 YNFKEQ. The CDR3 sequence is CASSQEGLAASKFYEQYF. CDR3 sequence (DNA): TGTGCCAGCAGCCAAGAAGGACTAGCTGCCTCGAAATTCTACGAGCAGTACTTC.

With respect to this clonotype: With a much larger clone just one base away, this may be a read error. The chain links TRBV4-1 to TRBJ2-4, with D unclear. The DNA end lines up better with TRBJ2-7; the J call may be wrong. Germline assignment: CDR1 MGHRA and CDR2 YSYEKL. CDR3 length: 13 residues. The CDR3 DNA reads as TGCGCCGGCAGCCAGAAACCTTCCTACGAGCAGTACTTC. Translating it yields CAGSQKPSYEQYF.

This clonotype was observed at least ten times. The chain recombines TRBV27 with TRBJ2-7, with D unclear. This CDR3 contains 12 residues. Germline CDR1 is MNHEY and CDR2 is SMNVEV (reference sequence). V was pared by 5 bases and J by 2 bases, with 7 bases between. CDR3 DNA sequence: TGTGCCAGCAGTGATCAAGCCTACGAGCAGTACTTC. Amino acids: CASSDQAYEQYF.

This clonotype has more than one count but fewer than ten. This may arise from a read error, as a much more abundant clone is one base away. The chain joins TRBV10-3 to TRBJ2-5; tentatively, D is TRBD2 (5 bases). The J call may be wrong; the DNA end is better matched by TRBJ2-7. Germline values: CDR1 ENHRY, CDR2 SYGVKD. The CDR3 covers 13 residues. Here the CDR3 reads CAIRESEGYEQYF. The CDR3 region has the DNA TGTGCCATCAGGGAGTCCGAGGGCTACGAGCAGTACTTC.